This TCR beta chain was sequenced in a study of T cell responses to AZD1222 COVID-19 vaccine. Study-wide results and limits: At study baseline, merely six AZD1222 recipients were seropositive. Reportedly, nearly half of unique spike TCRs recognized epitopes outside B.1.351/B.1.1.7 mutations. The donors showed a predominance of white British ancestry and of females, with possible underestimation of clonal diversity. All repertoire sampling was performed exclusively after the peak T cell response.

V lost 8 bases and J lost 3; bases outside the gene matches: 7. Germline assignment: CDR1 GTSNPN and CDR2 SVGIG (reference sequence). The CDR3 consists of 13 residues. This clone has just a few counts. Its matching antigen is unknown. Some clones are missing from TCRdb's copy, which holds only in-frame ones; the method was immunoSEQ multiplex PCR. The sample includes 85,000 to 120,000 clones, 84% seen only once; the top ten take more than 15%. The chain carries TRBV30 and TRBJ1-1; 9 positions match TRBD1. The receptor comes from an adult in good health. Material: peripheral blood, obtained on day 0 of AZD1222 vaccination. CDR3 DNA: TGTGCCAGCATACAGGGGGCTTACACTGAAGCTTTCTTT. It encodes CASIQGAYTEAFF.